This TCR beta chain was identified in a study of control samples from healthy donors and cancer patients. This CDR3 has 16 amino acids. The junction had 11 bases not matched to a gene; V was cut back by 4 bases and J by 4 bases. CDR1 and CDR2 from the germline V gene are MNHEY and SVGAGI. The repertoire was sequenced with immunoSEQ multiplex PCR; TCRdb's copy has only in-frame clones and lacks some. The sample shows 100,000 to 150,000 clones, roughly 86% of them seen only once. What was sequenced was blood. This clonotype originated in a man in his sixties in good health. The chain has TRBV6-5 and TRBJ1-1; 8 positions match TRBD1. The CDR3 is CASSSGQGWLGTEAFF. CDR3 DNA: TGTGCCAGCAGTTCTGGACAGGGATGGTTAGGCACTGAAGCTTTCTTT.